A single sample is the source of the 6 T cell receptor beta chains below, sequenced in a study of T cells in Graves' hyperthyroidism and ophthalmopathy. Using RNA transcripts as the source, TCR beta CDR3 regions were amplified. Initially, a first-round RT-PCR of the TCR CDR3 employed the HTBI primer set. From the multiplex PCR reads, TCRdb called clonotypes with MiXCR, one entry per CDR3 protein. In the table there are roughly 800,000 distinct CDR3 sequences, 35% to 40% of which are singletons. Sample: blood. The receptors come from a man younger than 35 with Graves' hyperthyroidism.

This clonotype showed up just once. A much larger clonotype is one base distant, so this may be a read error. This CDR3 is missing its conserved last phenylalanine or tryptophan, likely due to a read error. The chain is built from TRBV10-3 and TRBJ1-1; D not resolved. The CDR3 sequence is 14 residues long. CDR1 and CDR2 from the germline V gene are ENHRY and SYGVKD. V was cut by 6 bases and J by 2 bases, with 13 bases left in between. The CDR3 here is CAIRLSRGNTEAFL. The DNA of the CDR3 is TGTGCCATCAGGCTTAGTCGGGGTAACACTGAAGCTTTCCTT.

This clonotype has only a few counts. The genes are TRBV7-9 and TRBJ2-5, with D unresolved. CDR1 and CDR2 from the germline V gene are SEHNR and FQNEAQ (reference sequence). The V end lost 5 bases, the J end lost 2 bases, and 12 bases lay between the germline ends. This CDR3 is built from 14 residues. The DNA of the CDR3 is TGTGCCAGCAGCCTGCTTGTAGGGCAAGAGACCCAGTACTTC. This sequence encodes CASSLLVGQETQYF.

CDR3 nucleotides: TGTGCCAGCAGTACGGGGATCGGGGGCACTGAAGCTTTCTTT. It is translated as CASSTGIGGTEAFF. V usage is TRBV12-3 or TRBV12-4 and J usage is TRBJ1-1, with D maybe TRBD1 (5 bases). V lost 5 bases and J 4 bases, leaving 14 bases between the germline ends. CDR3 size: 14 residues.

With regard to this clonotype: This could be a read error, since a much larger clone is one nucleotide away. This chain connects TRBV20-1 to TRBJ1-1; D unresolved. With 1 base removed from V and 8 bases from J, the gap between germline ends came to 14 bases. Germline lookup yields CDR1 DFQATT and CDR2 SNEGSKA (reference sequence). This CDR3 is built from 13 residues. The CDR3 DNA is TGCAGTGCTAGAGCAGCTCCCACTCTCGAAGCTTTCTTT. It specifies CSARAAPTLEAFF.

J is TRBJ2-5 and V is TRBV7-9; 9 nucleotides align to TRBD1. The CDR3 is 15 amino acids. The germline V gene encodes CDR1 SEHNR and CDR2 FQNEAQ (reference sequence). V was clipped by 4 bases and J by 5 bases; unmatched bases: 8. For the CDR3, the DNA is TGTGCCAGCAGCTGGACAGGGGCTGACGGGGAGACCCAGTACTTC. This translates into CASSWTGADGETQYF. The full variable domain, its missing parts supplied by reference TRBV7-9 and TRBJ2-5, is DTGVSQNPRHKITKRGQNVTFRCDPISEHNRLYWYRQTLGQGPEFLTYFQNEAQLEKSRLLSDRFSAERPKGSFSTLEIQRTEQGDSAMYLCASSWTGADGETQYFGPGTRLLVL.

The chain carries TRBV10-3 and TRBJ1-2; D perhaps matches TRBD1 (5 bases). With 3 bases removed from V and 4 bases from J, the gap between germline ends came to 12 bases. The CDR3 is 14 residues long. The germline V gene has CDR1 ENHRY and CDR2 SYGVKD. CDR3 sequence: CAISEGETVYGYTF. Written as DNA, the CDR3 is TGTGCCATCAGTGAAGGGGAGACGGTCTATGGCTACACCTTC.